The 15 T cell receptor beta chains below all came from one sample that was sequenced in a study of blood T cell repertoires in COVID-19. The table came from immunoSEQ multiplex PCR; TCRdb's copy has only in-frame clones and leaves some out. Of about 55,000 clones listed, around 85% were seen once; the top ten hold 16%. The sequencing sample was made of peripheral blood. The receptors were gathered from a human donor in a cohort sampled during active COVID-19.

The chain links TRBV4-1 to TRBJ1-5; D uncertain. The germline CDR1 and CDR2 sequences are MGHRA and YSYEKL. The CDR3 has 13 residues. V lost 0 bases and J 7 bases, leaving 7 bases between the germline ends. DNA for the CDR3: TGCGCCAGCAGCCAAGACAACAACCAGCCCCAGCATTTT. Translated, it gives CASSQDNNQPQHF.

This chain connects TRBV12-3 or TRBV12-4 to TRBJ2-1; D is uncertain. V was pared by 6 bases and J by 5 bases, with 5 bases between. This CDR3 contains 11 residues. The CDR3 DNA reads as TGTGCCAGCAGCCCGGACAATGAGCAGTTCTTC. It codes for CASSPDNEQFF.

This clone was seen only a few times. The gene calls are TRBV7-8 and TRBJ2-1; TRBD2 matches 11 bases. Trimming removed 4 bases from V and 1 base from J; junction bases left unmatched: 6. The CDR3 runs 17 residues. CDR1 SGHVS and CDR2 FQNEAQ come from the germline V gene. In nucleotides, the CDR3 is TGTGCCAGCAGCTCTACGGGGACTAGCGGATCCTACAATGAGCAGTTCTTC. As protein: CASSSTGTSGSYNEQFF.

This chain uses TRBV19 with TRBJ2-2, with 7 bases fitting TRBD1. Per germline, CDR1 LNHDA and CDR2 SQIVND (reference sequence). This CDR3 has 15 amino acids. Germline trimming cut 6 bases from V and 2 bases from J; bases unmatched to any gene: 6. CDR3: CASSRQGVNTGELFF. CDR3 in DNA: TGTGCCAGTAGCAGACAGGGAGTAAACACCGGGGAGCTGTTTTTT.

The chain uses TRBV30 and TRBJ2-1, with D uncertain. The V and J ends lost 0 bases and 8 bases respectively, with 8 bases between them. The length of the CDR3 is 12 residues. Per the germline V gene, CDR1 is GTSNPN and CDR2 is SVGIG (reference sequence). CDR3 DNA: TGTGCCTGGAGTGTAGAAAGCTATGAGCAGTTCTTC. This translates into CAWSVESYEQFF.

The gene calls are TRBV27 and TRBJ1-5, with 9 bases that match TRBD1. J was trimmed by 7 bases and V by 6 bases; bases with no gene match: 10. This CDR3 has 15 amino acids. From germline, CDR1 is MNHEY and CDR2 SMNVEV (reference sequence). The CDR3 bases are TGTGCCAGCAGCGATCGGACAGGGGAGTTACAGCCCCAGCATTTT. Translated, it gives CASSDRTGELQPQHF.

The chain is built from TRBV28 and TRBJ1-6, with D perhaps matching TRBD1 (6 bases). From germline, CDR1 is MDHEN and CDR2 SYDVKM. The CDR3 extends over 15 amino acids. The germline V and J ends were trimmed by 7 bases and 7 bases, with 17 bases remaining between them. The CDR3 sequence is CASTIFGGQNSPLHF. The CDR3 DNA sequence: TGTGCCAGCACAATCTTCGGGGGGCAAAATTCACCCCTCCACTTT.

The V and J genes are TRBV12-3 or TRBV12-4 and TRBJ1-1; D may be TRBD1 (5 bases). The CDR3 is 13 residues long. V shed 6 bases and J shed 1 base, with 9 bases lying between them. This CDR3 is CASRTDGNTEAFF. CDR3 in DNA: TGTGCCAGCAGGACAGACGGGAACACTGAAGCTTTCTTT.

This clone was seen only once. The chain joins TRBV5-6 to TRBJ1-4, with 7 bases fitting TRBD1. V gave up 3 bases and J gave up 7 bases; unmatched junction bases: 15. There are 17 residues in the CDR3. CDR1 and CDR2 (germline): SGHDT, YYEEEE. DNA of the CDR3: TGTGCCAGCAGCTACATACTCACAGGGGAAGGAGTTGAAAAACTGTTTTTT. Its protein product is CASSYILTGEGVEKLFF.

V is TRBV10-3 and J is TRBJ1-4; a weak D match, TRBD1 (5 bases). The CDR3 runs to 14 residues. V was pared by 2 bases and J by 8 bases, with 12 bases between. CDR1 and CDR2 (germline): ENHRY, SYGVKD. The CDR3 DNA is TGTGCCATCAGTGAGAGGGGAGGGAACGAAAAACTGTTTTTT. Translating gives CAISERGGNEKLFF.

The rearrangement links TRBV11-2 to TRBJ1-1; TRBD1 matches at 10 bases. Germline CDR1 and CDR2: SGHAT and FQNNGV. The CDR3 contains 14 residues. Unmatched junction bases numbered 4, after V lost 5 bases and J lost 4 bases. The CDR3 region is CASSLGQGGTEAFF. In DNA form, the CDR3 reads TGTGCCAGCAGCCTAGGACAGGGGGGCACTGAAGCTTTCTTT.

The chain uses TRBV2 and TRBJ2-7; 8 bases match TRBD1. The CDR3 totals 14 residues. Germline values: CDR1 SNHLY, CDR2 FYNNEI. The V segment lost 6 bases and the J segment 5 bases; nucleotides outside the gene matches: 9. The CDR3 region is CASSWTGSRNEQYF. The CDR3 DNA sequence: TGTGCCAGCAGCTGGACAGGGAGTCGGAACGAGCAGTACTTC.

The CDR3 protein is CASSRGTANSNQPQHF. Here the CDR3 DNA reads TGTGCCAGCAGCCGAGGGACAGCGAATAGCAATCAGCCCCAGCATTTT. The V call is TRBV11-2, the J call TRBJ1-5; 7 bases are shared with TRBD1. V lost 5 bases to trimming and J lost 0 bases; unmatched junction nucleotides: 7. This CDR3 spans 16 amino acids. Per the germline V gene, CDR1 is SGHAT and CDR2 is FQNNGV.

This clone came up once. The chain employs TRBV30 and TRBJ2-7; the match to TRBD1 covers 9 bases. The J segment lost 5 bases and the V segment lost 3 bases, leaving 8 bases of the junction unmatched. The CDR3 has 14 amino acids. Germline V gene data show CDR1 as GTSNPN and CDR2 as SVGIG (reference sequence). DNA for the CDR3: TGTGCCTGGAGCACGGACAGGGGTTCCCACGAGCAGTACTTC. It yields the protein CAWSTDRGSHEQYF.

This clone was detected only a few times. The rearrangement uses TRBV14 and TRBJ1-1; D is ambiguous. CDR1 and CDR2 from the germline V gene are SGHDN and FVKESK. This CDR3 has 13 amino acids. Deletions cut 2 bases from V and 5 bases from J, with 9 bases between. The CDR3: CASSQSPRTEAFF. In nucleotides, the CDR3 is TGTGCCAGCAGCCAAAGCCCCCGGACTGAAGCTTTCTTT. Looking up the rest from reference TRBV14 and TRBJ1-1 gives the full variable domain: EAGVTQFPSHSVIEKGQTVTLRCDPISGHDNLYWYRRVMGKEIKFLLHFVKESKQDESGMPNNRFLAERTGGTYSTLKVQPAELEDSGVYFCASSQSPRTEAFFGQGTRLTVV.